Each of the 11 T cell receptor beta chains below was sequenced from the same sample in a study of blood T cell repertoires in COVID-19. Repertoires were generated with immunoSEQ multiplex PCR, while TCRdb's copy carries only in-frame clones and drops some. The sample carries around 130,000 clones, around 77% recorded once. Sequenced input: peripheral blood. These TCRs come from a human donor in a cohort sampled during active COVID-19.

The chain has TRBV7-8 and TRBJ1-3, with 8 bases that match TRBD1. CDR1 SGHVS and CDR2 FQNEAQ come from the germline V gene. This CDR3 region has 14 residues. V dropped 5 bases and J dropped 4; count of bases not matched to a gene: 4. The CDR3: CASSKNRGGNTIYF. CDR3 bases: TGTGCCAGCAGCAAAAACAGGGGGGGAAACACCATATATTTT. The variable domain in full, completed from reference TRBV7-8 and TRBJ1-3, reads GAGVSQSPRYKVAKRGQDVALRCDPISGHVSLFWYQQALGQGPEFLTYFQNEAQLDKSGLPSDRFFAERPEGSVSTLKIQRTQQEDSAVYLCASSKNRGGNTIYFGEGSWLTVV.

The gene calls are TRBV7-6 and TRBJ2-3, with 8 bases identical to TRBD1. In germline, CDR1 is SGHVS, CDR2 FNYEAQ. The CDR3 is 16 amino acids. The trim removed 2 bases at V and 4 bases at J, leaving 8 bases unmatched. The CDR3 DNA reads as TGTGCCAGCAGCTTACCGCAGGGGGCAGGTCCAGATACGCAGTATTTT. The encoded protein is CASSLPQGAGPDTQYF.

This clone was seen many times. This rearrangement joins TRBV27 to TRBJ2-5; 12 bases are shared with TRBD2. Unmatched junction bases numbered 17, after V lost 4 bases and J lost 5 bases. Germline V gives CDR1 MNHEY, CDR2 SMNVEV (reference sequence). The CDR3 has 19 residues. The CDR3 protein is CASSSLGTSGSPSRETQYF. The CDR3 region has the DNA TGTGCCAGCAGTTCCTTGGGGACTAGCGGGTCCCCAAGTCGGGAGACCCAGTACTTC.

The chain joins TRBV3-1 (or the pseudogene TRBV3-2) to TRBJ2-3; 7 bases are shared with TRBD2. This CDR3 is 14 amino acids long. Trimming removed 4 bases from V and 1 base from J; junction bases left unmatched: 2. Per the germline V gene, CDR1 is LGHDT and CDR2 is YNNKEL (reference sequence). The CDR3 DNA reads as TGTGCCAGCAGCCGGACTAGACGCACAGATACGCAGTATTTT. The encoded protein is CASSRTRRTDTQYF.

This clone is a singleton in its sample. The chain recombines TRBV7-9 with TRBJ1-1, with 8 bases aligning to TRBD1. Germline V gene lookup returns CDR1 SEHNR and CDR2 FQNEAQ (reference sequence). J was trimmed by 8 bases and V by 0 bases; bases with no gene match: 8. This CDR3 comprises 15 residues. The CDR3 spells CASSLATGGVKEAFF. The CDR3, as DNA: TGTGCCAGCAGCTTAGCTACAGGGGGAGTGAAGGAAGCTTTCTTT.

The rearrangement links TRBV2 to TRBJ1-2; 9 nucleotides match TRBD1. The CDR3 consists of 15 residues. Germline-derived CDR1 and CDR2 are SNHLY and FYNNEI. J lost 7 bases, V lost 5 bases, and 11 bases had no gene match. The CDR3 loop reads CASSQNRGRGGGYTF. In DNA, the CDR3 is TGTGCCAGCAGTCAGAACAGGGGGCGCGGAGGTGGCTACACCTTC.

The chain couples TRBV5-1 to TRBJ1-1, with 8 bases fitting TRBD1. CDR3 length equals 16 residues. The germline CDR1 and CDR2 sequences are SGHRS and YFSETQ. V lost 0 bases, J lost 1 base, and 5 bases stayed unmatched. CDR3 in DNA: TGCGCCAGCAGCTTGGTAACAGGGGGACGGAACACTGAAGCTTTCTTT. Translating it yields CASSLVTGGRNTEAFF.

The rearrangement joins TRBV7-9 to TRBJ1-2; D ambiguous. The ends were cut back, 6 bases at V and 2 bases at J, with 19 bases in the middle. Germline CDR1 SEHNR, CDR2 FQNEAQ (reference sequence). The CDR3 totals 16 residues. The CDR3 DNA is TGTGCCAGCAGACCCCCCCTGGGAGCGGCAAACTATGGCTACACCTTC. Its protein product is CASRPPLGAANYGYTF.

The V gene is TRBV5-6, the J gene TRBJ1-1; D is possibly TRBD1 (6 bases). V was clipped by 3 bases and J by 10 bases, with 22 bases between them. CDR1 is SGHDT, CDR2 YYEEEE, per germline. This CDR3 spans 15 amino acids. This CDR3 is CASSSLDRPFGAAFF. For the CDR3, the DNA is TGTGCCAGCAGCTCCTTAGACAGGCCGTTCGGGGCAGCTTTCTTT. Full variable domain (outside the CDR3, taken from reference TRBV5-6 and TRBJ1-1): DAGVTQSPTHLIKTRGQQVTLRCSPKSGHDTVSWYQQALGQGPQFIFQYYEEEERQRGNFPDRFSGHQFPNYSSELNVNALLLGDSALYLCASSSLDRPFGAAFFGQGTRLTVV.

This chain's CDR3 is CASSFEKEAFF. In DNA form, the CDR3 reads TGTGCCAGCAGCTTTGAGAAGGAAGCTTTCTTT. The chain recombines TRBV7-2 with TRBJ1-1; no reliable D call. There are 11 residues in the CDR3. V lost 3 bases to trimming and J lost 8 bases, with 7 bases between them. CDR1 and CDR2 from the germline V gene are SGHTA and FQGNSA.

The chain is built from TRBV7-8 and TRBJ1-5, with 7 bases matching TRBD1. V gave up 2 bases and J gave up 3 bases; unmatched junction bases: 10. Germline-derived CDR1 and CDR2 are SGHVS and FQNEAQ. The length of the CDR3 is 17 residues. CDR3 in amino acids: CASSLPRQGSFNQPQHF. The CDR3, as DNA: TGTGCCAGCAGCTTACCCAGACAGGGAAGTTTCAATCAGCCCCAGCATTTT.